Presented here are 30 T cell receptor beta chains from one specimen sequenced in a study of blood T cell repertoires in COVID-19 (dated by TCRdb to about 2020). Library creation used the immunoSEQ multiplex PCR assay. Sourced from immuneACCESS, this table was stored by TCRdb with only in-frame sequences that have V and J called. A share of the clones is absent; for the studies checked, an unresolved V gene accounts for under half, and the remainder has no known explanation. The sample records 320,000 or so clones, about 90% of which are singletons. The top ten clonotypes cover roughly 1% of the sample. Material for sequencing was PBMCs or T cells enriched from blood (not recorded which). These receptors were taken from a woman in her thirties who had recovered from COVID-19.

The chain is built from TRBV5-6 and TRBJ2-1; 10 positions match TRBD1. Trimming at V came to 2 bases and at J to 3 bases, leaving 2 bases not matched to a gene. CDR1 and CDR2 (germline): SGHDT, YYEEEE. The CDR3 has 15 residues. The CDR3 DNA reads TGTGCCAGCAGCTTCCGGGACAGGGGCTACAATGAGCAGTTCTTC. Translating gives CASSFRDRGYNEQFF.

This clone occurred once. The gene calls are TRBV28 and TRBJ1-2; D is unclear. CDR3 length: 15 residues. V lost 5 bases to trimming and J lost 4 bases, with 17 bases between them. Germline CDR1 and CDR2: MDHEN and SYDVKM. The CDR3 loop reads CASSAPFTEGYGYTF. In nucleotides, the CDR3 is TGTGCCAGCAGTGCTCCATTCACGGAGGGCTATGGCTACACCTTC.

The chain joins TRBV2 to TRBJ1-3; no reliable D call. Germline V gene lookup returns CDR1 SNHLY and CDR2 FYNNEI. The germline V and J ends were trimmed by 4 bases and 0 bases, with 16 bases remaining between them. CDR3 length: 17 residues. The CDR3 region is CASSVESGLFSGNTIYF. CDR3 coding DNA: TGTGCCAGCAGTGTAGAGTCCGGACTGTTCTCTGGAAACACCATATATTTT.

The V gene is TRBV28, the J gene TRBJ1-4, with D uncertain. CDR1 and CDR2 from the germline V gene are MDHEN and SYDVKM. The CDR3 has 14 residues. V was clipped by 2 bases and J by 5 bases, with 9 bases between them. The CDR3 sequence is CASSLVVRNEKLFF. The CDR3 DNA follows: TGTGCCAGCAGTTTAGTTGTCAGGAATGAAAAACTGTTTTTT. The variable domain in full, with the rest retrieved from reference TRBV28 and TRBJ1-4, is DVKVTQSSRYLVKRTGEKVFLECVQDMDHENMFWYRQDPGLGLRLIYFSYDVKMKEKGDIPEGYSVSREKKERFSLILESASTNQTSMYLCASSLVVRNEKLFFGSGTQLSVL.

Written as DNA, the CDR3 is TGTGCCAGCAGTGACAGGCCGAACACTGAAGCTTTCTTT. It specifies CASSDRPNTEAFF. The chain has TRBV2 and TRBJ1-1; D uncertain. The germline V gene encodes CDR1 SNHLY and CDR2 FYNNEI. The germline V and J ends were trimmed by 3 bases and 1 base, with 6 bases remaining between them. The CDR3 totals 13 residues.

This chain links TRBV2 with TRBJ2-3; 10 bases line up with TRBD2. V lost 6 bases to trimming and J lost 3 bases; unmatched junction nucleotides: 6. Germline V gene sequence: CDR1 SNHLY, CDR2 FYNNEI. This CDR3 region has 15 residues. The CDR3 region has the DNA TGTGCCAGCAGGGACCCGGGACTAGCGACAGATACGCAGTATTTT. Residues: CASRDPGLATDTQYF. Supplemented by reference TRBV2 and TRBJ2-3, the full variable domain reads EPEVTQTPSHQVTQMGQEVILRCVPISNHLYFYWYRQILGQKVEFLVSFYNNEISEKSEIFDDQFSVERPDGSNFTLKIRSTKLEDSAMYFCASRDPGLATDTQYFGPGTRLTVL.

V gene TRBV19 combines with J gene TRBJ1-3, with a tentative D call TRBD1 (5 bases). Trimming left V 6 bases short and J 0 bases short, with 9 bases between. Germline V CDR1 and CDR2: LNHDA, SQIVND (reference sequence). CDR3 length: 14 amino acids. The CDR3 DNA sequence: TGTGCCAGTAGCCAGGGTATCTCTGGAAACACCATATATTTT. This translates into CASSQGISGNTIYF.

This chain joins TRBV7-9 and TRBJ2-7, with a possible D match to TRBD1 (6 bases). The CDR3 loop spans 15 amino acids. Trimming removed 2 bases at V and 2 bases at J, with 13 bases between. CDR1 is SEHNR, CDR2 FQNEAQ, per germline (reference sequence). DNA for the CDR3: TGTGCCAGCAGCTTATACTTGGCAGGGGCCTACGAGCAGTACTTC. Translation: CASSLYLAGAYEQYF.

The CDR3 DNA reads as TGTGCCAGCAGTGCGACACACGAAAATTCACCCCTCCACTTT. As protein: CASSATHENSPLHF. J is TRBJ1-6 and V is TRBV28; D is uncertain. The CDR3 is made up of 14 amino acids. CDR1 MDHEN and CDR2 SYDVKM come from the germline V gene. V lost 5 bases to trimming and J lost 7 bases, with 12 bases between them.

This chain uses TRBV28 with TRBJ1-1; D may be TRBD1 (5 bases). Germline CDR1 and CDR2: MDHEN and SYDVKM. This CDR3 contains 13 residues. V was cut by 4 bases and J by 6 bases, with 12 bases left in between. The CDR3 sequence: CASSSREAAEAFF. As DNA, the CDR3 is TGTGCCAGCAGTTCCAGGGAGGCGGCTGAAGCTTTCTTT. The entire variable domain, with the rest obtained from reference TRBV28 and TRBJ1-1, is as follows: DVKVTQSSRYLVKRTGEKVFLECVQDMDHENMFWYRQDPGLGLRLIYFSYDVKMKEKGDIPEGYSVSREKKERFSLILESASTNQTSMYLCASSSREAAEAFFGQGTRLTVV.

The chain employs TRBV6-5 and TRBJ1-2; 9 bases match TRBD1. Germline V gives CDR1 MNHEY, CDR2 SVGAGI. The V gene end was trimmed by 4 bases and the J gene end by 4 bases; junction bases not matched to a gene: 10. The CDR3 totals 16 residues. The CDR3 coding sequence is TGTGCCAGCAGTTGGGGACAGGGTCGGGGCCCCTATGGCTACACCTTC. This gives the protein CASSWGQGRGPYGYTF.

This chain joins TRBV10-3 and TRBJ2-3; TRBD2 is a possible D gene (6 bases). Per the germline V gene, CDR1 is ENHRY and CDR2 is SYGVKD. V was cut by 3 bases and J by 6 bases, with 13 bases left in between. The CDR3 extends over 14 amino acids. The CDR3 nucleotides are TGTGCCATCAGTGACTCGGGCGGGGCGGATACGCAGTATTTT. As protein: CAISDSGGADTQYF.

The chain is built from TRBV25-1 and TRBJ2-4; D is perhaps TRBD2 (7 bases). V was shortened by 5 bases and J by 2 bases, with 10 bases between the two germline ends. The CDR3 sequence is 14 residues long. Germline lookup yields CDR1 MGHDK and CDR2 SYGVNS. CDR3 sequence (DNA): TGTGCCAGCAGTAAGGGGGGGTCCAAAAACATTCAGTACTTC. Translating it yields CASSKGGSKNIQYF.

The chain uses TRBV29-1 and TRBJ1-2; 9 bases are a match to TRBD1. J was trimmed by 2 bases and V by 4 bases; bases with no gene match: 5. Germline CDR1 is SQVTM and CDR2 is ANQGSEA. CDR3 size: 14 residues. The CDR3 spells CSVVGTGLNYGYTF. CDR3 nucleotide sequence: TGCAGCGTTGTGGGGACAGGGCTCAACTATGGCTACACCTTC.

The chain couples TRBV12-3 or TRBV12-4 to TRBJ2-4, with a tentative D call TRBD2 (6 bases). There are 13 residues in the CDR3. Trimming removed 9 bases at V and 5 bases at J, with 14 bases between. The CDR3 region is CASGEVPENIQYF. The CDR3 DNA reads TGTGCCAGTGGGGAGGTGCCGGAAAACATTCAGTACTTC.

The chain carries TRBV30 and TRBJ2-7; TRBD1 agrees at 9 bases. This CDR3 region has 15 residues. Germline values: CDR1 GTSNPN, CDR2 SVGIG (reference sequence). Germline trimming cut 1 base from V and 7 bases from J; bases unmatched to any gene: 11. CDR3 in DNA: TGTGCCTGGAGTGCTCCCGGGACAGGGAGTAGGGAGCAGTACTTC. Translation: CAWSAPGTGSREQYF.

The J gene is TRBJ2-5, the V gene TRBV28; 8 positions agree with TRBD2. The V gene end was trimmed by 3 bases and the J gene end by 4 bases; junction bases not matched to a gene: 7. Germline V CDR1 and CDR2: MDHEN, SYDVKM. This CDR3 is built from 15 residues. DNA for the CDR3: TGTGCCAGCAGTTTTCTGGCGGGGGGCCTAGAGACCCAGTACTTC. It yields the protein CASSFLAGGLETQYF. The variable domain in full, completed from reference TRBV28 and TRBJ2-5, reads DVKVTQSSRYLVKRTGEKVFLECVQDMDHENMFWYRQDPGLGLRLIYFSYDVKMKEKGDIPEGYSVSREKKERFSLILESASTNQTSMYLCASSFLAGGLETQYFGPGTRLLVL.

V gene TRBV11-2 combines with J gene TRBJ2-4; 7 nucleotides agree with TRBD1. V trimming: 4 bases; J trimming: 6 bases; junction bases outside the gene matches: 6. Germline V gene lookup returns CDR1 SGHAT and CDR2 FQNNGV. The CDR3 has 14 residues. The CDR3 here is CASSSGNRGNIQYF. The CDR3 DNA reads as TGTGCCAGCAGCTCCGGCAACAGGGGAAACATTCAGTACTTC.

The chain is built from TRBV25-1 and TRBJ1-1, with 8 bases matching TRBD1. Germline values: CDR1 MGHDK, CDR2 SYGVNS. Trimming removed 5 bases from V and 4 bases from J; junction bases left unmatched: 6. This CDR3 region has 14 residues. CDR3 sequence (DNA): TGTGCCAGCAGTACGGACAGGGTGGGCACTGAAGCTTTCTTT. It yields the protein CASSTDRVGTEAFF.

The chain has TRBV21-1 and TRBJ1-5; the table names TRBD1, a call not compared with the DNA. TRBV21-1 is a pseudogene. The CDR3 consists of 16 residues. CDR3 residues: CASSPPWVGDNQPQHF. The CDR3 nucleotides read TGTGCCAGCAGCCCCCCCTGGGTAGGGGACAATCAGCCCCAGCATTTT.

The chain links TRBV2 to TRBJ2-5; 7 nucleotides agree with TRBD2. The germline CDR1 and CDR2 sequences are SNHLY and FYNNEI. V lost 5 bases, J lost 5 bases, and 2 bases stayed unmatched. This CDR3 is 12 amino acids long. This CDR3 is CASSRLAETQYF. The CDR3, as DNA: TGTGCCAGCAGTCGACTAGCCGAGACCCAGTACTTC.

The chain couples TRBV5-6 to TRBJ1-3; 8 bases map to TRBD1. Germline V gene data show CDR1 as SGHDT and CDR2 as YYEEEE. Losses at the gene ends were 0 bases for V and 5 bases for J; bases not matched to a gene: 1. There are 14 residues in the CDR3. Here the CDR3 reads CASSLGTGRNTIYF. The CDR3 coding sequence is TGTGCCAGCAGCTTGGGGACAGGGAGAAACACCATATATTTT.

V and J are TRBV6-1 and TRBJ2-2; 8 nucleotides line up with TRBD2. Trimming at V came to 2 bases and at J to 4 bases, leaving 9 bases not matched to a gene. This CDR3 has 17 amino acids. Germline assignment: CDR1 MNHNS and CDR2 SASEGT. The CDR3 coding sequence is TGTGCCAGCAGTGAACAGCTTAGCGGGAAGGTCACCGGGGAGCTGTTTTTT. Protein: CASSEQLSGKVTGELFF.

The rearrangement joins TRBV4-3 to TRBJ1-2; the match to TRBD1 covers 8 bases. Germline loops: CDR1 LGHNA, CDR2 YSLEER. V shed 1 base, J shed 4 bases, and the junction held 8 bases outside the gene matches. This CDR3 spans 16 amino acids. This CDR3 reads CASSQVMTGVIYGYTF. Written as DNA, the CDR3 is TGCGCCAGCAGCCAAGTAATGACAGGGGTAATCTATGGCTACACCTTC.

V and J are TRBV5-1 and TRBJ2-5, with 8 positions matching TRBD2. Germline values: CDR1 SGHRS, CDR2 YFSETQ. The CDR3 is 15 residues long. The V segment lost 3 bases and the J segment 5 bases; nucleotides outside the gene matches: 9. The CDR3 here is CASSSERGPEETQYF. CDR3 nucleotide sequence: TGCGCCAGCAGCTCCGAGCGGGGGCCTGAGGAGACCCAGTACTTC.

The gene calls are TRBV19 and TRBJ1-4, with TRBD1 matching over 8 bases. Trimming removed 3 bases from V and 0 bases from J; junction bases left unmatched: 3. This CDR3 region has 16 residues. Per the germline V gene, CDR1 is LNHDA and CDR2 is SQIVND (reference sequence). CDR3 loop: CASSMPGGPTNEKLFF. Here the CDR3 DNA reads TGTGCCAGTAGTATGCCAGGGGGCCCAACTAATGAAAAACTGTTTTTT.

This clone was seen a handful of times. The CDR3 sequence: CASSQGGLAGAGEQFF. CDR3 nucleotide sequence: TGTGCCAGCAGCCAAGGTGGACTAGCGGGGGCGGGGGAGCAGTTCTTC. The V call is TRBV3-1 (or the pseudogene TRBV3-2), the J call TRBJ2-1; 13 positions agree with TRBD2. CDR3 length: 16 residues. V shed 1 base, J shed 10 bases, and the junction held 7 bases outside the gene matches. Germline loops: CDR1 LGHDT, CDR2 YNNKEL (reference sequence).

The rearrangement uses TRBV11-3 and TRBJ1-5; no clear D gene. The germline V and J ends were trimmed by 1 base and 0 bases, with 10 bases remaining between them. The CDR3 covers 16 residues. The germline gives CDR1 SGHNT, CDR2 YENEEA. The CDR3 region has the DNA TGTGCCAGCAGCTTAGGCTGGCAGTATAGCAATCAGCCCCAGCATTTT. It is translated as CASSLGWQYSNQPQHF.

The chain joins TRBV30 to TRBJ1-2, with 9 positions matching TRBD1. The CDR3 contains 16 residues. CDR1 GTSNPN and CDR2 SVGIG come from the germline V gene (reference sequence). V lost 2 bases to trimming and J lost 5 bases; unmatched junction nucleotides: 12. The CDR3 DNA reads TGTGCCTGGAGTTCAACTTCGACAGGGGGGAAGTATGGCTACACCTTC. The encoded protein is CAWSSTSTGGKYGYTF.

This clone was recorded only once. This chain links TRBV28 with TRBJ1-2; 7 nucleotides agree with TRBD1. Germline V gives CDR1 MDHEN, CDR2 SYDVKM. With 3 bases clipped from V and 3 bases from J, the junction kept 7 bases outside the gene matches. CDR3 length: 15 amino acids. For the CDR3, the DNA is TGTGCCAGCAGTTTCCAGGGGGAACCTGACTATGGCTACACCTTC. This sequence encodes CASSFQGEPDYGYTF.